Listed here are 8 T cell receptor beta chains from one sample, sequenced in a study of Graves' ophthalmopathy and Graves' hyperthyroidism. Researchers took RNA transcripts and amplified TCR beta CDR3 regions from them. A first-round RT-PCR used HTBI primers, followed by a second-round multiplex PCR. TCRdb passed the multiplex PCR reads through MiXCR, listing each CDR3 protein once. The repertoire holds around 1,200,000 distinct CDR3 sequences, 35% to 45% seen once, with over 8.5% in the top ten. The sample consisted of peripheral blood or thyroid tissue (not recorded which). The receptors originated from an adult man with Graves' hyperthyroidism.

As regards this clonotype: It is likely a read error, because the conserved phenylalanine at the end of the CDR3 is missing. The rearrangement uses TRBV4-3 and TRBJ2-7, with 7 bases fitting TRBD2. The germline CDR1 and CDR2 sequences are LGHNA and YSLEER. CDR3 size: 16 residues. V was clipped by 1 base and J by 3 bases; unmatched bases: 9. CDR3 bases: TGCGCCAGCAGCCAAGCTCCTAGCGGAAGGGGCTACGAGCAGTACCTC. This gives the protein CASSQAPSGRGYEQYL.

The V and J genes are TRBV25-1 and TRBJ2-7, with TRBD2 matching over 7 bases. Germline loops: CDR1 MGHDK, CDR2 SYGVNS. This CDR3 is built from 14 residues. J gave up 6 bases and V 6 bases, and 11 bases lay outside the gene matches. The CDR3 coding sequence is TGTGCCAGCAGCGATCCGGGGGGTAAGGGCGAGCAGTACTTC. Protein sequence: CASSDPGGKGEQYF.

This clonotype appeared many times. The J gene is TRBJ1-4, the V gene TRBV5-6; D is unresolved. CDR1 SGHDT and CDR2 YYEEEE come from the germline V gene. The ends were cut back, 2 bases at V and 5 bases at J, with 10 bases in the middle. The CDR3 loop spans 14 amino acids. The CDR3 bases are TGTGCCAGCAGCTTCCCAGACGAAAATGAAAAACTGTTTTTT. The encoded protein is CASSFPDENEKLFF.

This chain connects TRBV15 to TRBJ1-2; a possible D gene is TRBD1 (6 bases). CDR1 and CDR2 from the germline V gene are LNHNV and YYDKDF (reference sequence). Trimming shortened V by 3 bases and J by 3 bases, and 17 bases separated the two germline ends. The CDR3 is made up of 16 amino acids. CDR3 nucleotide sequence: TGTGCCACCAGCAGCTGGTTGGGGGGCAACGACTATGGCTACACCTTC. Translating gives CATSSWLGGNDYGYTF.

This chain uses TRBV28 with TRBJ1-1, with D perhaps TRBD1 (5 bases). CDR1 is MDHEN, CDR2 SYDVKM, per germline. This CDR3 is 15 amino acids long. The V and J ends lost 5 bases and 1 base respectively, with 14 bases between them. The CDR3, as DNA: TGTGCCAGCAGTGTTTCGACAGATGCGAACACTGAAGCTTTCTTT. Amino acid sequence: CASSVSTDANTEAFF.

The chain joins TRBV2 to TRBJ1-2; TRBD1 is a possible D gene (6 bases). The V end lost 5 bases, the J end lost 4 bases, and 14 bases lay between the germline ends. Germline V gene sequence: CDR1 SNHLY, CDR2 FYNNEI. The CDR3 is made up of 14 amino acids. CDR3 amino acids: CASSIQGGGYGYTF. The CDR3 region has the DNA TGTGCCAGCAGTATACAGGGAGGAGGCTATGGCTACACCTTC.

Regarding this clonotype: One end of the junction is discordant with germline, which a read error may explain. The chain combines TRBV5-1 with TRBJ2-5; 7 bases align to TRBD2. The CDR3 extends over 15 amino acids. Per germline, CDR1 SGHRS and CDR2 YFSETQ. In DNA form, the CDR3 reads TGTGCCAGCAGCCATGGGCGGGAGATAACAGATACGCAGTACTTC. Encoded protein: CASSHGREITDTQYF.

This clonotype was recorded many times. V is TRBV2 and J is TRBJ1-1; D may be TRBD1 (6 bases). Looked up from germline, CDR1 is SNHLY and CDR2 is FYNNEI. V lost 6 bases and J 3 bases, leaving 14 bases between the germline ends. There are 14 residues in the CDR3. Here the CDR3 DNA reads TGTGCCAGCAGACCAAACAGGGTAGACACTGAAGCTTTCTTT. Amino acids: CASRPNRVDTEAFF.